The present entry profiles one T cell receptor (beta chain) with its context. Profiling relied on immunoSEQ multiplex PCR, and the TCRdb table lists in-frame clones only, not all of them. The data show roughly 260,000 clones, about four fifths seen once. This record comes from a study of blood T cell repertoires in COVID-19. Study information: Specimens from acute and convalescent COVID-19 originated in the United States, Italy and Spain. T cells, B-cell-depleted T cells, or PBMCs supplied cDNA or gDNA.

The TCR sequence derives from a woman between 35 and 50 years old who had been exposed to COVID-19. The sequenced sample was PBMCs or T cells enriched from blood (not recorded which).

The CDR3 DNA follows: TGTGCCAGTAAACTACAGGGGGCTGGCTACACCTTC. This translates into CASKLQGAGYTF. This chain links TRBV19 with TRBJ1-2, with 9 positions matching TRBD1. The length of the CDR3 is 12 residues. V was pared by 7 bases and J by 7 bases, with 4 bases of the junction left unmatched. CDR1 LNHDA and CDR2 SQIVND come from the germline V gene (reference sequence).